This passage covers 7 T cell receptor beta chains from one sample sequenced in a study of glioma-infiltrating T cells after dendritic cell vaccination. Assay used: immunoSEQ multiplex PCR; TCRdb lists only in-frame clones, some missing. This table has more than 85,000 clones, roughly 84% appearing once. Sequences were derived from blood, sampled before dendritic cell vaccination. These receptors all stem from a human donor with glioblastoma.

V gene TRBV27 combines with J gene TRBJ1-1; D perhaps matches TRBD1 (6 bases). With 6 bases removed from V and 2 bases from J, the gap between germline ends came to 16 bases. The CDR3 runs to 15 residues. The V gene's germline CDR1 is MNHEY and CDR2 SMNVEV (reference sequence). CDR3 sequence reads: CASSLGPGTNTEAFF. The CDR3 DNA is TGTGCCAGCAGCTTAGGTCCAGGGACAAACACTGAAGCTTTCTTT.

The chain recombines TRBV5-5 with TRBJ2-7, with D perhaps matching TRBD2 (5 bases). V lost 0 bases to trimming and J lost 6 bases, with 16 bases between them. The CDR3 runs to 15 residues. Germline loops: CDR1 SGHKS, CDR2 YYEKEE (reference sequence). DNA of the CDR3: TGTGCCAGCAGCTTGGCCGGGGTACAGTTAGGCGAGCAGTACTTC. Translation: CASSLAGVQLGEQYF.

V and J are TRBV19 and TRBJ2-7; D perhaps matches TRBD2 (5 bases). This CDR3 is 13 amino acids long. Germline V gene data show CDR1 as LNHDA and CDR2 as SQIVND (reference sequence). V was clipped by 1 base and J by 3 bases, with 7 bases between them. The CDR3, as DNA: TGTGCCAGTAGTATAGGGACTTACTACGAGCAGTACTTC. Its protein is CASSIGTYYEQYF.

The gene calls are TRBV12-5 and TRBJ2-7; 10 bases fit TRBD2. CDR1 LGHNT and CDR2 FRNRAP come from the germline V gene. CDR3 size: 16 residues. With V trimmed by 5 bases and J by 2 bases, 9 bases remained unmatched. The CDR3 here is CASGEPTSGRTYEQYF. The CDR3 bases are TGTGCTAGTGGTGAACCGACTAGCGGGCGAACCTACGAGCAGTACTTC.

The V gene is TRBV7-2, the J gene TRBJ2-1, with 11 bases matching TRBD2. The CDR3 has 16 amino acids. Per germline, CDR1 SGHTA and CDR2 FQGNSA. V was pared by 4 bases and J by 4 bases, with 6 bases of the junction left unmatched. The CDR3 spells CASSSSSSGGYNEQFF. The CDR3, as DNA: TGTGCCAGCAGCTCAAGTTCTAGCGGGGGGTACAATGAGCAGTTCTTC.

This clone turned up a few times. V is TRBV2 and J is TRBJ2-1, with TRBD1 identical over 7 bases. This CDR3 has 14 amino acids. Germline CDR1 is SNHLY and CDR2 is FYNNEI. V lost 6 bases, J lost 0 bases, and 2 bases stayed unmatched. CDR3 in amino acids: CASRQGSSYNEQFF. CDR3 DNA sequence: TGTGCCAGCAGACAGGGGAGCTCCTACAATGAGCAGTTCTTC.

J is TRBJ2-5 and V is TRBV6-1; tentative D call: TRBD1 (5 bases). The J call may be faulty, since TRBJ2-7 better matches the DNA end. The germline V gene has CDR1 MNHNS and CDR2 SASEGT. The CDR3 totals 16 residues. The CDR3 DNA sequence: TGTGCCAGCAGTGGCCCACAGGCGACAAGCTCCTACGAGCAGTACTTC. This gives the protein CASSGPQATSSYEQYF.